This entry is about one T cell receptor (beta chain). Its antigen is unidentified. Unrecorded immune exposures were likely, despite nominal health at sampling. This sample was included in a study of cytomegalovirus exposure and HLA in healthy donors. Study-wide results and caveats: A later look showed TCR association rates differing by HLA locus, highest for DRB1 and lowest for HLA-C. It emerged from a later analysis that several of the most significant clusters appeared to be linked to common viral pathogens.

Researchers ran the PCR with 60 Vbeta and 13 Jbeta primers. The protocol was immunoSEQ multiplex PCR, while the TCRdb copy is restricted to in-frame clones and leaves out a portion. The table has around 130,000 clones, 74% seen once; the top ten hold approximately 5%. Trimming cost V 0 bases and J 1 base, with 16 bases left between them. In germline, CDR1 is LNHNV, CDR2 YYDKDF (reference sequence). The CDR3 is made up of 17 amino acids. V gene TRBV15 combines with J gene TRBJ2-7, with D perhaps TRBD2 (6 bases). The origin of this receptor is a woman in her forties or fifties in good health and CMV-seropositive. The sequenced material came from PBMCs. Here the CDR3 reads CATSRDGGGGNSYEQYF. Here the CDR3 DNA reads TGTGCCACCAGCAGAGATGGGGGAGGCGGCAATTCCTACGAGCAGTACTTC.